One and the same sample provided the 9 T cell receptor beta chains below, sequenced in a study of human T cells and chemical hapten exposure. Via MiXCR, TCRdb re-called the RACE reads, giving one row per CDR3 protein. The repertoire holds some 400,000 distinct CDR3 sequences, with about 4.4% as singletons. Time point indicated: patch test 1, 2 weeks after DPC sensitization. Treatment given: therapeutic diphenylcyclopropenone sensitization with weekly scalp DPC. The sample here was whole blood, taken in connection with sensitization to the hapten diphenylcyclopropenone (DPC). These receptors were obtained from a woman aged 45-60 years with alopecia areata. Some clones in this sample may be carry-over from other donors' samples.

This clonotype was detected many times. The genes are TRBV9 and TRBJ1-5, with 9 bases lining up with TRBD1. V lost 4 bases and J lost 5; bases outside the gene matches: 4. The CDR3 is made up of 14 amino acids. Per germline, CDR1 SGDLS and CDR2 YYNGEE. CDR3 sequence reads: CASSRTGEHQPQHF. In DNA, the CDR3 is TGTGCCAGCAGCCGGACAGGGGAGCATCAGCCCCAGCATTTT.

V is TRBV27 and J is TRBJ2-7, with TRBD1 matching 7 bases. CDR1 MNHEY and CDR2 SMNVEV come from the germline V gene (reference sequence). The CDR3 covers 14 residues. V lost 5 bases and J lost 7; bases outside the gene matches: 11. This chain's CDR3 is CASSPTGKFGEQYF. The CDR3 DNA reads TGTGCCAGCAGTCCGACAGGGAAGTTTGGGGAGCAGTACTTC.

The table lists this clonotype with many counts. The chain joins TRBV5-1 to TRBJ2-3; 8 bases align to TRBD1. The CDR3 spans 14 residues. Germline CDR1 SGHRS, CDR2 YFSETQ. V shed 0 bases, J shed 7 bases, and the junction held 4 bases outside the gene matches. The CDR3 spells CASSLGQGPYTQYF. In nucleotides, the CDR3 is TGCGCCAGCAGCTTGGGACAGGGGCCATATACGCAGTATTTT.

This clonotype turned up a few times. V usage is TRBV2 and J usage is TRBJ1-1; 7 bases align to TRBD1. Trimming took 9 bases from V and 1 from J; bases not matched to a gene: 5. In germline, CDR1 is SNHLY, CDR2 FYNNEI. CDR3 length: 13 residues. CDR3 coding DNA: TGTGCCAGTTTCGGACAGGCGAACACTGAAGCTTTCTTT. This sequence encodes CASFGQANTEAFF.

This clonotype has a count of ten or more. The rearrangement joins TRBV20-1 to TRBJ2-3; 7 bases map to TRBD1. Germline CDR1 reads DFQATT; CDR2 reads SNEGSKA (reference sequence). After removal of 6 bases from V and 3 bases from J, the junction contained 6 bases not matched to a gene. The CDR3 is made up of 13 amino acids. The CDR3 DNA reads TGCAGTGCGTTGGACAGGTTAACAGATACGCAGTATTTT. Protein product: CSALDRLTDTQYF.

A few counts support this clonotype. The chain carries TRBV12-3 or TRBV12-4 and TRBJ2-3; D is undetermined. The CDR3 spans 12 residues. V lost 6 bases and J lost 14, with 18 bases in between. DNA for the CDR3: TGTGCCAGCAGCTCGGACGGATTCTGGGGGTATTTT. As protein: CASSSDGFWGYF.

This clonotype was seen many times. The V and J genes are TRBV20-1 and TRBJ2-7; D not certain. Trimming stripped 1 base from V and 0 bases from J, with 7 bases between. Germline CDR1 reads DFQATT; CDR2 reads SNEGSKA (reference sequence). This CDR3 contains 13 residues. The CDR3 sequence: CSARGVSSYEQYF. The CDR3 nucleotides are TGCAGTGCTAGAGGGGTGAGCTCCTACGAGCAGTACTTC.

This clonotype was recorded a few times. The genes are TRBV29-1 and TRBJ1-1; the D is unclear. V was cut by 7 bases and J by 1 base, with 7 bases left in between. CDR3 length: 11 residues. Germline CDR1 reads SQVTM; CDR2 reads ANQGSEA. The CDR3 nucleotides are TGCAGCGCCACAGCGAACACTGAAGCTTTCTTT. It encodes CSATANTEAFF.

This clonotype was observed at least ten times. This chain joins TRBV7-2 and TRBJ1-4; D possibly corresponds to TRBD1 (5 bases). The CDR3 contains 13 residues. The V end was cut by 3 bases, the J end by 7 bases, with 9 bases between. The germline gives CDR1 SGHTA, CDR2 FQGNSA. The CDR3 reads CASSLNGGEKLFF. DNA for the CDR3: TGTGCCAGCAGCTTGAATGGGGGTGAAAAACTGTTTTTT. The whole variable domain, filled in from reference TRBV7-2 and TRBJ1-4, reads GAGVSQSPSNKVTEKGKDVELRCDPISGHTALYWYRQSLGQGLEFLIYFQGNSAPDKSGLPSDRFSAERTGGSVSTLTIQRTQQEDSAVYLCASSLNGGEKLFFGSGTQLSVL.